The 28 T cell receptor beta chains below were found in one sample sequenced in a study of blood T cell repertoires in COVID-19. TCRdb's table, derived via immunoSEQ multiplex PCR, lists solely in-frame clones and lacks some. The table shows over 150,000 clones, with 85% to 90% occurring only once. Material for sequencing was PBMCs or T cells enriched from blood (not recorded which). The receptors were gathered from a man aged 35 to 55 who had recovered from COVID-19.

V usage is TRBV10-2 and J usage is TRBJ2-2, with 8 bases that match TRBD1. V shed 3 bases and J 7 bases; nucleotides not matched to a gene: 7. Germline lookup yields CDR1 WSHSY and CDR2 SAAADI. The CDR3 has 15 amino acids. Here the CDR3 DNA reads TGCGCCAGCAGTGAAACAGGGGGTGGTGGCGGGGAGCTGTTTTTT. Translated, it gives CASSETGGGGGELFF.

This chain uses TRBV9 with TRBJ2-7; a possible D gene is TRBD2 (5 bases). Trimming shortened V by 1 base and J by 3 bases, and 14 bases separated the two germline ends. Germline V gene data show CDR1 as SGDLS and CDR2 as YYNGEE. The CDR3 is 15 residues long. The CDR3 here is CASSVHEGGYYEQYF. The CDR3 DNA sequence: TGTGCCAGCAGCGTACATGAGGGCGGTTACTACGAGCAGTACTTC.

This chain uses TRBV27 with TRBJ1-4; D is perhaps TRBD1 (5 bases). Trimming shortened V by 4 bases and J by 8 bases, and 17 bases separated the two germline ends. The CDR3 covers 15 residues. CDR1 is MNHEY, CDR2 SMNVEV, per germline (reference sequence). DNA for the CDR3: TGTGCCAGCAGTTCCGCAGGGTTGCAGGAGGAAAAACTGTTTTTT. Its translation is CASSSAGLQEEKLFF.

The gene calls are TRBV5-6 and TRBJ2-5; weak D call: TRBD1 (5 bases). The CDR3 has 14 amino acids. The germline V and J ends were trimmed by 4 bases and 4 bases, with 14 bases remaining between them. Germline CDR1 SGHDT, CDR2 YYEEEE. CDR3 amino acids: CASSPWSGLETQYF. The CDR3 DNA follows: TGTGCCAGCAGCCCCTGGTCAGGGCTAGAGACCCAGTACTTC.

This clone was observed a few times. J is TRBJ1-5 and V is TRBV28, with 7 bases fitting TRBD1. The CDR3 spans 13 residues. Germline trimming cut 6 bases from V and 4 bases from J; bases unmatched to any gene: 3. Germline CDR1 reads MDHEN; CDR2 reads SYDVKM. CDR3 region: CASRDRPNQPQHF. The DNA for the CDR3 is TGTGCCAGCAGGGACAGGCCGAATCAGCCCCAGCATTTT. The full variable domain, its missing parts supplied by reference TRBV28 and TRBJ1-5, is DVKVTQSSRYLVKRTGEKVFLECVQDMDHENMFWYRQDPGLGLRLIYFSYDVKMKEKGDIPEGYSVSREKKERFSLILESASTNQTSMYLCASRDRPNQPQHFGDGTRLSIL.

This clone was counted a few times. The chain combines TRBV27 with TRBJ1-2; 7 nucleotides agree with TRBD1. The V gene's germline CDR1 is MNHEY and CDR2 SMNVEV (reference sequence). The CDR3 has 15 residues. J was trimmed by 9 bases and V by 5 bases; bases with no gene match: 15. CDR3 bases: TGTGCCAGCAGTGACCGACAGGGCAGGAAGTTAAGCTACACCTTC. Its protein product is CASSDRQGRKLSYTF.

The V and J genes are TRBV7-2 and TRBJ1-2, with 8 bases lining up with TRBD1. In germline, CDR1 is SGHTA, CDR2 FQGNSA. This CDR3 has 15 residues. Trimming cost V 5 bases and J 2 bases; bases outside gene matches: 7. CDR3 protein: CASSPRTGWNYGYTF. CDR3 nucleotides: TGTGCCAGCAGCCCCCGGACAGGGTGGAACTATGGCTACACCTTC.

The rearrangement joins TRBV6-1 to TRBJ1-5, with 8 bases fitting TRBD1. The CDR3 loop spans 16 amino acids. Losses at the gene ends were 2 bases for V and 6 bases for J; bases not matched to a gene: 9. The V gene's germline CDR1 is MNHNS and CDR2 SASEGT. The CDR3 region has the DNA TGTGCCAGCAGTGAAATGGCAGGGGGCTGGGGTCAGCCCCAGCATTTT. As protein: CASSEMAGGWGQPQHF.

This chain links TRBV5-1 with TRBJ1-1, with D tentatively TRBD1 (6 bases). This CDR3 has 15 residues. V lost 0 bases, J lost 4 bases, and 13 bases lay in between. Looked up from germline, CDR1 is SGHRS and CDR2 is YFSETQ. This CDR3 is CASSLESVGATEAFF. The DNA for the CDR3 is TGCGCCAGCAGCTTGGAATCGGTGGGGGCCACTGAAGCTTTCTTT. Full variable domain (outside the CDR3, taken from reference TRBV5-1 and TRBJ1-1): KAGVTQTPRYLIKTRGQQVTLSCSPISGHRSVSWYQQTPGQGLQFLFEYFSETQRNKGNFPGRFSGRQFSNSRSEMNVSTLELGDSALYLCASSLESVGATEAFFGQGTRLTVV.

The chain carries TRBV5-8 and TRBJ2-1, with D maybe TRBD2 (5 bases). Trimming took off 0 bases at V and 0 bases at J, with 10 bases between the two ends. The germline CDR1 and CDR2 sequences are SGHTS and YDEGEE. This CDR3 comprises 16 residues. DNA of the CDR3: TGTGCCAGCAGCTTGGGGATACTAGGCTCCTACAATGAGCAGTTCTTC. Amino acid sequence: CASSLGILGSYNEQFF. Full variable domain (missing parts from reference TRBV5-8 and TRBJ2-1): EAGVTQSPTHLIKTRGQQATLRCSPISGHTSVYWYQQALGLGLQFLLWYDEGEERNRGNFPPRFSGRQFPNYSSELNVNALELEDSALYLCASSLGILGSYNEQFFGPGTRLTVL.

The gene calls are TRBV2 and TRBJ1-4; D is possibly TRBD1 (5 bases). V was trimmed by 8 bases and J by 7 bases, leaving 14 bases between them. CDR1 is SNHLY, CDR2 FYNNEI, per germline. The length of the CDR3 is 13 residues. This CDR3 is CASRSGRREKLFF. In DNA form, the CDR3 reads TGTGCCAGCCGATCAGGGAGGCGTGAAAAACTGTTTTTT.

This chain uses TRBV12-3 or TRBV12-4 with TRBJ2-7, with 7 bases identical to TRBD2. V shed 5 bases, J shed 0 bases, and the junction held 1 base outside the gene matches. The CDR3 covers 13 residues. CDR3 amino acids: CASSSGNSYEQYF. CDR3 nucleotides: TGTGCCAGCAGTAGCGGGAACTCCTACGAGCAGTACTTC.

The gene calls are TRBV19 and TRBJ1-2; D gene uncertain. The CDR3 is 12 amino acids. Germline V CDR1 and CDR2: LNHDA, SQIVND (reference sequence). Trimming removed 4 bases at V and 8 bases at J, with 11 bases between. CDR3 loop: CASSKGGGGYTF. The CDR3 nucleotides read TGTGCCAGTAGTAAGGGAGGCGGCGGCTACACCTTC.

The chain combines TRBV6-5 with TRBJ1-2; D is ambiguous. Trimming pared 4 bases from V and 6 bases from J, leaving 18 bases between. The CDR3 covers 15 residues. Germline V gene data show CDR1 as MNHEY and CDR2 as SVGAGI. CDR3 sequence (DNA): TGTGCCAGCAGTTGGTCTAGCTCCCCGAAGCATGGCTACACCTTC. As protein: CASSWSSSPKHGYTF.

The CDR3 reads CASSPAGANEKLFF. In nucleotides, the CDR3 is TGTGCCAGCAGCCCTGCGGGGGCAAATGAAAAACTGTTTTTT. This chain links TRBV7-6 with TRBJ1-4, with D possibly TRBD1 on 6 matching bases. Trimming cost V 5 bases and J 5 bases, with 12 bases left between them. The germline V gene has CDR1 SGHVS and CDR2 FNYEAQ. This CDR3 has 14 residues.

Worth noting for this clone: Other DNA variants within this sample encode the same CDR3. The chain links TRBV5-4 to TRBJ1-3, with a weak D call TRBD1 (6 bases). The V end lost 1 base, the J end lost 4 bases, and 9 bases lay between the germline ends. Germline V gene data show CDR1 as SGHNT and CDR2 as YYREEE (reference sequence). CDR3 length: 14 residues. CDR3 DNA sequence: TGTGCCAGCAGCTTGACAGGGAGAGGAAACACCATATATTTT. As protein: CASSLTGRGNTIYF.

The CDR3 coding sequence is TGTGCCAGCAGCTTGGTGCAGGAACAAGAGACCCAGTACTTC. Its protein product is CASSLVQEQETQYF. The chain joins TRBV5-4 to TRBJ2-5, with D uncertain. V gave up 0 bases and J gave up 2 bases, with 8 bases separating them. The germline gives CDR1 SGHNT, CDR2 YYREEE (reference sequence). The CDR3 loop spans 14 amino acids.

The chain couples TRBV28 to TRBJ1-4, with 9 bases aligning to TRBD1. CDR1 MDHEN and CDR2 SYDVKM come from the germline V gene. This CDR3 is built from 17 residues. Losses at the gene ends were 6 bases for V and 3 bases for J; bases not matched to a gene: 11. CDR3 nucleotide sequence: TGTGCCAGCAGGTCCGGGACAGGGCCTGCAGCTAATGAAAAACTGTTTTTT. Residues: CASRSGTGPAANEKLFF.

The V gene is TRBV4-1, the J gene TRBJ2-2; TRBD2 matches 8 bases. The CDR3 is 16 residues long. Germline CDR1 reads MGHRA; CDR2 reads YSYEKL. With 2 bases clipped from V and 3 bases from J, the junction kept 5 bases outside the gene matches. The CDR3 region has the DNA TGCGCCAGCAGCCAACAACTAGCGGTCCACACCGGGGAGCTGTTTTTT. Translated, it gives CASSQQLAVHTGELFF.

This rearrangement joins TRBV5-4 to TRBJ1-1; D perhaps matches TRBD1 (6 bases). In germline, CDR1 is SGHNT, CDR2 YYREEE (reference sequence). CDR3 length: 15 residues. Between the trimmed V and J ends, which lost 3 bases and 4 bases, there was a span of 16 bases. The CDR3 protein is CASSWYRQVGTEAFF. The CDR3 coding sequence is TGTGCCAGCAGCTGGTATCGACAGGTTGGCACTGAAGCTTTCTTT. Based on the CDR3 plus reference TRBV5-4 and TRBJ1-1, the full variable domain is ETGVTQSPTHLIKTRGQQVTLRCSSQSGHNTVSWYQQALGQGPQFIFQYYREEENGRGNFPPRFSGLQFPNYSSELNVNALELDDSALYLCASSWYRQVGTEAFFGQGTRLTVV.

The gene calls are TRBV15 and TRBJ2-1, with TRBD1 identical over 12 bases. Per germline, CDR1 LNHNV and CDR2 YYDKDF (reference sequence). The length of the CDR3 is 16 residues. J was trimmed by 9 bases and V by 5 bases; bases with no gene match: 11. The DNA of the CDR3 is TGTGCCACCAGCCCCCCGGGGGACAGGGGGCTACCTGAGCAGTTCTTC. Residues: CATSPPGDRGLPEQFF.

The J gene is TRBJ2-7, the V gene TRBV4-1; D call uncertain. V was clipped by 5 bases and J by 3 bases, with 11 bases between them. Germline CDR1 MGHRA, CDR2 YSYEKL. CDR3 length: 13 residues. CDR3 nucleotide sequence: TGCGCCAGCAGCACCCCTAGTAGCTACGAGCAGTACTTC. Amino acids: CASSTPSSYEQYF.

The chain carries TRBV24-1 and TRBJ1-6; no clear D. This CDR3 has 12 amino acids. Trimming took 12 bases from V and 2 from J, leaving 7 bases between them. Germline assignment: CDR1 KGHDR and CDR2 SFDVKD. Here the CDR3 reads CASPPYNSPLHF. The CDR3 nucleotides read TGTGCCTCTCCTCCCTATAATTCACCCCTCCACTTT.

This clone occurred once. This chain joins TRBV24-1 and TRBJ1-1, with a tentative D call TRBD1 (5 bases). V lost 5 bases to trimming and J lost 5 bases, with 17 bases between them. The germline V gene encodes CDR1 KGHDR and CDR2 SFDVKD. The CDR3 runs to 15 residues. CDR3 DNA: TGTGCCACCAGTGGTCAGGGCAGGGCGGGGACTGAAGCTTTCTTT. Translated, it gives CATSGQGRAGTEAFF.

This clone was observed a single time. The chain joins TRBV4-1 to TRBJ1-2; D gene unclear. Germline-derived CDR1 and CDR2 are MGHRA and YSYEKL. The CDR3 is made up of 18 amino acids. V gave up 0 bases and J gave up 4 bases, with 21 bases separating them. Here the CDR3 DNA reads TGCGCCAGCAGCCAAGAAGGTGTTATTGGAGGCCGCTTCTATGGCTACACCTTC. Translated, it gives CASSQEGVIGGRFYGYTF.

The chain employs TRBV18 and TRBJ2-7, with TRBD1 as a possible D gene (6 bases). This CDR3 has 13 residues. V shed 4 bases and J shed 1 base, with 8 bases lying between them. Germline CDR1 reads KGHSH; CDR2 reads LQKENI. The CDR3 here is CASSRTASYEQYF. CDR3 DNA sequence: TGTGCCAGCTCACGGACAGCGTCCTACGAGCAGTACTTC.

This chain connects TRBV10-2 to TRBJ2-5; maybe TRBD2 (8 bases). CDR1 WSHSY and CDR2 SAAADI come from the germline V gene. This CDR3 region has 16 residues. The DNA for the CDR3 is TGCCACGGGAGGGGAACAGGGGTTCGTTCCCAAGAGACCCAGTACTTC. Translated, it gives CHGRGTGVRSQETQYF.

V is TRBV27 and J is TRBJ2-5; 8 bases are shared with TRBD2. The CDR3 sequence is 14 residues long. CDR1 is MNHEY, CDR2 SMNVEV, per germline (reference sequence). The J segment lost 5 bases and the V segment lost 3 bases, leaving 5 bases of the junction unmatched. CDR3 protein: CASSFGLAGETQYF. Written as DNA, the CDR3 is TGTGCCAGCAGTTTCGGACTAGCTGGGGAGACCCAGTACTTC.